This TCR beta chain was captured in a study of T-cell memory formation after mild COVID-19. Turning to the study itself: TCR clusters were mostly donor specific.

This clonotype turned up a few times. Its cognate antigen is unknown. CDR3 length equals 14 residues. The V and J ends lost 4 bases and 4 bases respectively, with 11 bases between them. Per the germline V gene, CDR1 is DFQATT and CDR2 is SNEGSKA (reference sequence). In TCRdb, the 5' RACE reads were re-called with MiXCR into one record per CDR3 protein. The sample has around 530,000 distinct CDR3 sequences; 20% to 25% are singletons. Whole-study results and caveats: Pre-infection memory carried some responding clones, suggesting that cross-reactive memory joined. Day 15 to 85 contracting clones showed balanced CD4/CD8; day 15 to 37 expanders favored CD4+.

The clonotype comes from an adult woman who had mild COVID-19 (a few samples of this study predate the infection). Cell type and time point are not known. The specimen sequenced was PBMCs or a T cell subset sorted from them (not recorded which). The V and J genes are TRBV20-1 and TRBJ2-6; no reliable D call. The CDR3 here is CSATSPGGANVLTF. DNA for the CDR3: TGCAGTGCTACCTCTCCCGGGGGGGCCAACGTCCTGACTTTC.